What follows are 20 T cell receptor beta chains derived from one specimen sequenced in a study of human T cells and chemical hapten exposure. Time point reported: patch test 1, 2 weeks after DPC sensitization. Documented treatment: therapeutic diphenylcyclopropenone sensitization with weekly scalp DPC. TCRdb itself ran the RACE reads through MiXCR, one entry per CDR3 protein. This table has nearly 350,000 distinct CDR3 sequences, 6% to 8.5% appearing once. The input for sequencing was whole blood, taken in connection with sensitization to the hapten diphenylcyclopropenone (DPC). The source of these receptors is a woman under 30 with alopecia areata. Some clones in this sample may be carry-over from other donors' samples.

The sample holds a few counts of this clonotype. The V gene is TRBV12-3 or TRBV12-4, the J gene TRBJ2-2; a weak D match, TRBD1 (6 bases). This CDR3 comprises 15 residues. V was pared by 4 bases and J by 0 bases, with 9 bases between. The CDR3 coding sequence is TGTGCCAGCAGTTCCGGGACACCGAACACCGGGGAGCTGTTTTTT. Protein: CASSSGTPNTGELFF.

The rearrangement uses TRBV7-8 and TRBJ2-5; D not certain. Germline V gene lookup returns CDR1 SGHVS and CDR2 FQNEAQ. Trimming removed 2 bases at V and 6 bases at J, with 13 bases between. CDR3 length: 14 amino acids. In nucleotides, the CDR3 is TGTGCCAGCAGCTTACGGCCAGGTTTACAGACCCAGTACTTC. Translation gives CASSLRPGLQTQYF.

The chain carries TRBV6-5 and TRBJ1-5, with TRBD1 identical over 7 bases. Germline V gives CDR1 MNHEY, CDR2 SVGAGI. This CDR3 has 14 amino acids. V lost 7 bases, J lost 6 bases, and 9 bases stayed unmatched. The CDR3 protein is CASILRQGGQPQHF. CDR3 sequence (DNA): TGTGCCAGCATTCTTAGACAGGGTGGTCAGCCCCAGCATTTT.

The chain recombines TRBV7-3 with TRBJ2-2; the D is unclear. Germline V gene data show CDR1 as SGHTA and CDR2 as FQGTGA. Trimming took off 5 bases at V and 7 bases at J, with 17 bases between the two ends. The CDR3 contains 15 residues. The CDR3: CASSPNPTRSGELFF. In DNA, the CDR3 is TGTGCCAGCAGCCCAAACCCTACTCGGAGCGGGGAGCTGTTTTTT.

V and J are TRBV12-5 and TRBJ2-3; no clear D. V was clipped by 5 bases and J by 6 bases, with 9 bases between them. CDR1 is LGHNT and CDR2 is FRNRAP in the germline V gene. The CDR3 contains 12 residues. CDR3 loop: CASGLGWDTQYF. In DNA form, the CDR3 reads TGTGCTAGTGGTCTCGGATGGGATACGCAGTATTTT.

Comment on this clonotype: A single base separates this from a much larger clone, so it may be a read error. The V and J genes are TRBV13 and TRBJ2-1; D is perhaps TRBD1 or TRBD2 (5 bases each). Deletions cut 2 bases from V and 3 bases from J, with 11 bases between. From germline, CDR1 is PRHDT and CDR2 FYEKMQ (reference sequence). The CDR3 loop spans 15 amino acids. This CDR3 reads CASSLWGSYYNEQFF. For the CDR3, the DNA is TGTGCCAGCAGCTTATGGGGGAGCTACTACAATGAGCAGTTCTTC. Full variable domain (outside the CDR3, taken from reference TRBV13 and TRBJ2-1): AAGVIQSPRHLIKEKRETATLKCYPIPRHDTVYWYQQGPGQDPQFLISFYEKMQSDKGSIPDRFSAQQFSDYHSELNMSSLELGDSALYFCASSLWGSYYNEQFFGPGTRLTVL.

In its sample, this clonotype was seen many times. The chain carries TRBV7-9 and TRBJ2-7, with 9 bases identical to TRBD1. Germline V gene lookup returns CDR1 SEHNR and CDR2 FQNEAQ (reference sequence). V lost 3 bases and J lost 3; bases outside the gene matches: 9. CDR3 size: 16 residues. CDR3 region: CASSFTRDRDLYEQYF. The DNA for the CDR3 is TGTGCCAGCAGCTTTACCCGGGACAGGGACCTCTACGAGCAGTACTTC.

The sample holds a few counts of this clonotype. The rearrangement uses TRBV6-5 and TRBJ1-6, with unresolved D. From germline, CDR1 is MNHEY and CDR2 SVGAGI. Deletions cut 2 bases from V and 6 bases from J, with 8 bases between. CDR3 length: 14 amino acids. CDR3 amino acids: CASSYNAGNSPLHF. CDR3 bases: TGTGCCAGCAGTTACAACGCGGGTAATTCACCCCTCCACTTT.

This chain joins TRBV20-1 and TRBJ1-2; D might be TRBD1 (5 bases). Germline CDR1 reads DFQATT; CDR2 reads SNEGSKA (reference sequence). With 1 base removed from V and 6 bases from J, the gap between germline ends came to 18 bases. This CDR3 comprises 15 residues. CDR3 sequence reads: CSARGFWWGFDGYTF. The CDR3 DNA follows: TGCAGTGCTAGAGGATTTTGGTGGGGGTTTGATGGCTACACCTTC.

This clonotype was counted a few times. The chain links TRBV29-1 to TRBJ2-3, with no clear D. The CDR3 covers 16 residues. CDR1 and CDR2 from the germline V gene are SQVTM and ANQGSEA. V lost 3 bases, J lost 0 bases, and 16 bases lay in between. The CDR3: CSVDDRLRSSTDTQYF. CDR3 DNA sequence: TGCAGCGTTGACGATCGCTTAAGATCTAGCACAGATACGCAGTATTTT.

This clonotype was picked up a small number of times. The chain uses TRBV4-3 and TRBJ2-3; D possibly matches TRBD1 or TRBD2 (6 bases each). This CDR3 is 17 amino acids long. The germline CDR1 and CDR2 sequences are LGHNA and YSLEER. V dropped 0 bases and J dropped 3 bases, with 16 bases sitting between them. CDR3 residues: CASSQDWPGARTDTQYF. The CDR3 nucleotides are TGCGCCAGCAGCCAAGATTGGCCGGGGGCGAGGACAGATACGCAGTATTTT.

The CDR3 region is CASSEAWTQYF. The DNA of the CDR3 is TGTGCCAGCAGCGAGGCGTGGACCCAGTACTTC. The gene calls are TRBV6-1 and TRBJ2-5; no clear D gene. The germline gives CDR1 MNHNS, CDR2 SASEGT. CDR3 length equals 11 residues. Trimming left V 6 bases short and J 7 bases short, with 9 bases between.

This clonotype appeared a few times. V and J are TRBV10-3 and TRBJ1-1, with a tentative D call TRBD1 (6 bases). The ends were cut back, 11 bases at V and 4 bases at J, with 23 bases in the middle. In germline, CDR1 is ENHRY, CDR2 SYGVKD. This CDR3 contains 15 residues. CDR3 DNA: TGTGCCGCAAGGGAGTTAGAGGGGGGGGGCACTGAAGCTTTCTTT. Protein product: CAARELEGGGTEAFF.

The chain uses TRBV10-3 and TRBJ1-1, with D perhaps matching TRBD1 (6 bases). Germline CDR1 ENHRY, CDR2 SYGVKD. V was shortened by 6 bases and J by 2 bases, with 10 bases between the two germline ends. There are 13 residues in the CDR3. The CDR3 DNA follows: TGTGCCATCAGGCAGGGGAGTAACACTGAAGCTTTCTTT. Its translation: CAIRQGSNTEAFF.

As concerns this clonotype: One junction end disagrees with the germline gene, perhaps due to a read error. This chain connects TRBV27 to TRBJ2-7; 11 nucleotides align to TRBD1. Germline CDR1 MNHEY, CDR2 SMNVEV (reference sequence). CDR3 length: 11 amino acids. The CDR3 reads CASSVGQGEIF. The CDR3 nucleotides are TGTGCCAGCAGTGTGGGACAGGGGGAAATCTTC.

This clonotype was observed at least ten times. The chain couples TRBV4-3 to TRBJ2-6; D might be TRBD1 (5 bases). The V and J ends lost 1 base and 0 bases respectively, with 10 bases between them. The CDR3 covers 17 residues. Germline lookup yields CDR1 LGHNA and CDR2 YSLEER. Here the CDR3 reads CASSQGGTSSGANVLTF. The CDR3 DNA reads as TGCGCCAGCAGCCAAGGGGGCACCTCCTCTGGGGCCAACGTCCTGACTTTC.

A few counts support this clonotype. The chain links TRBV29-1 to TRBJ1-1; D is possibly TRBD1 (6 bases). V was pared by 4 bases and J by 5 bases, with 14 bases between. CDR3 length: 13 amino acids. Germline V gene data show CDR1 as SQVTM and CDR2 as ANQGSEA. This chain's CDR3 is CSVGTHRDTEAFF. In DNA, the CDR3 is TGCAGCGTTGGGACCCACAGGGATACTGAAGCTTTCTTT.

This clonotype was counted between two and nine times. The chain carries TRBV6-5 and TRBJ1-1, with D possibly matching TRBD1 (5 bases). CDR1 and CDR2 (germline): MNHEY, SVGAGI. The V end lost 0 bases, the J end lost 1 base, and 15 bases lay between the germline ends. The CDR3 totals 17 residues. The CDR3 reads CASSYSTRAFWNTEAFF. As DNA, the CDR3 is TGTGCCAGCAGTTACTCCACCAGGGCCTTTTGGAACACTGAAGCTTTCTTT.

This chain connects TRBV6-5 to TRBJ1-2; possible D gene TRBD1, 5 bases. V was clipped by 4 bases and J by 7 bases, with 19 bases between them. CDR3 length: 15 residues. Germline V gene sequence: CDR1 MNHEY, CDR2 SVGAGI. DNA for the CDR3: TGTGCCAGCAGTTCCCGGACAAGTGGGCCTCTTGGCTACACCTTC. Its protein product is CASSSRTSGPLGYTF.

The chain carries TRBV7-9 and TRBJ2-3; possible D gene TRBD1, 6 bases. Germline CDR1 reads SEHNR; CDR2 reads FQNEAQ (reference sequence). V lost 5 bases, J lost 2 bases, and 17 bases lay in between. The CDR3 contains 16 residues. The CDR3 reads CASSLRQVSNTDTQYF. CDR3 in DNA: TGTGCCAGCAGCCTCCGACAGGTATCTAACACAGATACGCAGTATTTT.